The 20 T cell receptor beta chains in this list originate from one sample, sequenced in a study of blood T cell repertoires in COVID-19. Data came from immunoSEQ multiplex PCR; TCRdb stores just in-frame clones and leaves some out. The repertoire has approximately 160,000 clones, roughly 84% of them found once; the top ten carry roughly 8%. Sequencing was performed on PBMCs or T cells enriched from blood (not recorded which). Receptor source: a woman between 50 and 59 years old who had recovered from COVID-19.

This CDR3 is CASSLVGSGRVDEQFF. The CDR3 DNA follows: TGTGCCAGCAGCTTGGTGGGTAGCGGGAGGGTTGATGAGCAGTTCTTC. The chain employs TRBV11-2 and TRBJ2-1; 11 bases are shared with TRBD2. V was clipped by 3 bases and J by 8 bases; unmatched bases: 9. CDR1 is SGHAT and CDR2 is FQNNGV in the germline V gene. The CDR3 totals 16 residues.

V usage is TRBV4-3 and J usage is TRBJ1-5, with a tentative D call TRBD1 (5 bases). With 1 base removed from V and 4 bases from J, the gap between germline ends came to 11 bases. Germline V CDR1 and CDR2: LGHNA, YSLEER. CDR3 length equals 15 residues. Here the CDR3 reads CASSQGWGGNQPQHF. The CDR3 DNA sequence: TGCGCCAGCAGCCAAGGATGGGGGGGGAATCAGCCCCAGCATTTT.

The chain recombines TRBV6-2 or TRBV6-3 with TRBJ1-2; TRBD1 matches 7 bases. The CDR3 spans 17 residues. In germline, CDR1 is MNHEY, CDR2 SVGEGT. J was trimmed by 0 bases and V by 5 bases; bases with no gene match: 12. The CDR3 region has the DNA TGTGCCAGCAGTAGACCGCTCACAGGGGCGACTAACTATGGCTACACCTTC. Its translation: CASSRPLTGATNYGYTF.

The chain employs TRBV7-6 and TRBJ1-2, with D possibly TRBD1 on 6 matching bases. CDR3 length: 14 amino acids. Trimming cost V 3 bases and J 7 bases, with 15 bases left between them. Germline CDR1 and CDR2: SGHVS and FNYEAQ. This chain's CDR3 is CASSFPQGMGGYTF. CDR3 bases: TGTGCCAGCAGCTTCCCACAGGGTATGGGTGGCTACACCTTC.

This sequence joins TRBV11-1 and TRBJ2-7; tentative D call: TRBD2 (6 bases). The V end was cut by 5 bases, the J end by 2 bases, with 16 bases between. CDR1 and CDR2 (germline): SGHAT, FQDESV (reference sequence). The CDR3 loop spans 15 amino acids. The CDR3 is CASSPTDSGAYEQYF. The CDR3 nucleotides read TGTGCCAGCAGCCCAACAGATTCGGGGGCCTACGAGCAGTACTTC.

V and J are TRBV9 and TRBJ1-1, with D possibly TRBD1 on 6 matching bases. The germline V gene encodes CDR1 SGDLS and CDR2 YYNGEE. The CDR3 runs to 16 residues. Trimming took off 0 bases at V and 5 bases at J, with 17 bases between the two ends. CDR3 coding DNA: TGTGCCAGCAGCGTAGGACCAGGGGACCCGGGGACTGAAGCTTTCTTT. Amino acids: CASSVGPGDPGTEAFF.

V is TRBV28 and J is TRBJ2-7; 9 bases line up with TRBD2. Germline V CDR1 and CDR2: MDHEN, SYDVKM. The CDR3 has 15 residues. V lost 6 bases, J lost 7 bases, and 13 bases stayed unmatched. CDR3 region: CASSRLLAGAQEQYF. CDR3 DNA sequence: TGTGCCAGCAGCCGCTTATTAGCGGGAGCACAGGAGCAGTACTTC.

The chain couples TRBV6-5 to TRBJ2-1; TRBD2 aligns across 10 bases. V was clipped by 1 base and J by 6 bases; unmatched bases: 6. Germline CDR1 reads MNHEY; CDR2 reads SVGAGI. This CDR3 contains 16 residues. In DNA, the CDR3 is TGTGCCAGCAGTTACTATACTAGCGGGGAAGCCAATGAGCAGTTCTTC. As protein: CASSYYTSGEANEQFF.

This chain uses TRBV11-3 with TRBJ2-2; 8 bases fit TRBD2. The V gene's germline CDR1 is SGHNT and CDR2 YENEEA. The V segment lost 1 base and the J segment 1 base; nucleotides outside the gene matches: 5. The CDR3 covers 17 residues. CDR3 region: CASSLGSSGLNTGELFF. The CDR3 nucleotides read TGTGCCAGCAGCTTAGGGTCTAGCGGGCTGAACACCGGGGAGCTGTTTTTT. The variable domain in full, with the rest retrieved from reference TRBV11-3 and TRBJ2-2, is EAGVVQSPRYKIIEKKQPVAFWCNPISGHNTLYWYLQNLGQGPELLIRYENEEAVDDSQLPKDRFSAERLKGVDSTLKIQPAELGDSAVYLCASSLGSSGLNTGELFFGEGSRLTVL.

The rearrangement links TRBV7-2 to TRBJ2-7; D ambiguous. Germline CDR1 reads SGHTA; CDR2 reads FQGNSA. The V end was cut by 1 base, the J end by 3 bases, with 7 bases between. CDR3 length: 13 residues. CDR3 sequence (DNA): TGTGCCAGCAGCTTAGGACCTAGCTACGAGCAGTACTTC. Amino acid sequence: CASSLGPSYEQYF.

V gene TRBV6-5 combines with J gene TRBJ1-2; 10 bases agree with TRBD1. V shed 6 bases, J shed 8 bases, and the junction held 6 bases outside the gene matches. From germline, CDR1 is MNHEY and CDR2 SVGAGI. This CDR3 has 13 amino acids. The chain's CDR3 is CASRTGGENGYTF. In DNA, the CDR3 is TGTGCCAGCAGGACAGGGGGCGAAAACGGCTACACCTTC.

This rearrangement joins TRBV4-2 to TRBJ2-7; D is unclear. V was shortened by 3 bases and J by 3 bases, with 12 bases between the two germline ends. The CDR3 length is 14 residues. The germline V gene encodes CDR1 LGHNA and CDR2 YNFKEQ. In DNA form, the CDR3 reads TGTGCCAGCAGCCACATGGGTCTAGGCTACGAGCAGTACTTC. It specifies CASSHMGLGYEQYF.

The V gene is TRBV2, the J gene TRBJ1-6; D is perhaps TRBD1 (6 bases). Germline V gene data show CDR1 as SNHLY and CDR2 as FYNNEI. There are 16 residues in the CDR3. Trimming left V 4 bases short and J 9 bases short, with 19 bases between. Here the CDR3 DNA reads TGTGCCAGCAGTGCAAGCCAGGGGAACTGGGTTTCACCCCTCCACTTT. Translated, it gives CASSASQGNWVSPLHF.

This clone was counted once. The chain recombines TRBV7-2 with TRBJ2-3; TRBD2 agrees at 7 bases. Germline assignment: CDR1 SGHTA and CDR2 FQGNSA. The trim removed 1 base at V and 3 bases at J, leaving 4 bases unmatched. This CDR3 is built from 15 residues. CDR3 coding DNA: TGTGCCAGCAGCTTAGTGGGAGGGGTAACAGATACGCAGTATTTT. This translates into CASSLVGGVTDTQYF. Variable domain in full (rest from reference TRBV7-2 and TRBJ2-3): GAGVSQSPSNKVTEKGKDVELRCDPISGHTALYWYRQSLGQGLEFLIYFQGNSAPDKSGLPSDRFSAERTGGSVSTLTIQRTQQEDSAVYLCASSLVGGVTDTQYFGPGTRLTVL.

This clone was picked up a small number of times. V usage is TRBV6-5 and J usage is TRBJ1-2, with D possibly being TRBD1 (5 bases). The CDR3 sequence is 14 residues long. The germline gives CDR1 MNHEY, CDR2 SVGAGI. V lost 1 base, J lost 3 bases, and 9 bases lay in between. The CDR3 DNA reads as TGTGCCAGCAGTTACTATCGGGGGGACTATGGCTACACCTTC. Its protein product is CASSYYRGDYGYTF.

The rearrangement links TRBV6-5 to TRBJ1-4, with 10 positions matching TRBD1. The germline gives CDR1 MNHEY, CDR2 SVGAGI. This CDR3 is 15 amino acids long. Unmatched junction bases numbered 9, after V lost 6 bases and J lost 8 bases. The chain's CDR3 is CASSPGGTGEEKLFF. DNA of the CDR3: TGTGCCAGCAGCCCCGGGGGGACAGGGGAAGAAAAACTGTTTTTT.

This clone was seen a single time. The V call is TRBV18, the J call TRBJ1-1; TRBD1 might be the D (5 bases). V was cut by 5 bases and J by 0 bases, with 7 bases left in between. Per the germline V gene, CDR1 is KGHSH and CDR2 is LQKENI. CDR3 size: 13 residues. The CDR3 DNA reads TGTGCCAGCTCAGGGGGGGTGAACACTGAAGCTTTCTTT. It yields the protein CASSGGVNTEAFF.

The chain has TRBV25-1 and TRBJ1-1; TRBD1 matches 8 bases. Losses at the gene ends were 6 bases for V and 3 bases for J; bases not matched to a gene: 15. Germline CDR1 is MGHDK and CDR2 is SYGVNS. The CDR3 totals 17 residues. The chain's CDR3 is CASSPRGLPTSYTEAFF. CDR3 DNA sequence: TGTGCCAGCAGCCCCAGGGGGCTGCCGACAAGTTACACTGAAGCTTTCTTT.

V usage is TRBV28 and J usage is TRBJ2-1; D is ambiguous. The CDR3 covers 15 residues. Germline lookup yields CDR1 MDHEN and CDR2 SYDVKM. Trimming took 5 bases from V and 1 from J, leaving 12 bases between them. The CDR3 spells CASSKPGLSYNEQFF. The CDR3 coding sequence is TGTGCCAGCAGTAAGCCGGGTCTATCCTACAATGAGCAGTTCTTC. Full variable domain (rest looked up from reference TRBV28 and TRBJ2-1): DVKVTQSSRYLVKRTGEKVFLECVQDMDHENMFWYRQDPGLGLRLIYFSYDVKMKEKGDIPEGYSVSREKKERFSLILESASTNQTSMYLCASSKPGLSYNEQFFGPGTRLTVL.

In its sample, this clone was seen once. The V call is TRBV10-3, the J call TRBJ1-1, with D perhaps TRBD1 (6 bases). Trimming shortened V by 5 bases and J by 8 bases, and 15 bases separated the two germline ends. The CDR3 has 13 amino acids. Germline lookup yields CDR1 ENHRY and CDR2 SYGVKD. CDR3 in amino acids: CAISLRGIEEAFF. CDR3 DNA sequence: TGTGCCATCAGTTTAAGGGGGATCGAGGAAGCTTTCTTT.